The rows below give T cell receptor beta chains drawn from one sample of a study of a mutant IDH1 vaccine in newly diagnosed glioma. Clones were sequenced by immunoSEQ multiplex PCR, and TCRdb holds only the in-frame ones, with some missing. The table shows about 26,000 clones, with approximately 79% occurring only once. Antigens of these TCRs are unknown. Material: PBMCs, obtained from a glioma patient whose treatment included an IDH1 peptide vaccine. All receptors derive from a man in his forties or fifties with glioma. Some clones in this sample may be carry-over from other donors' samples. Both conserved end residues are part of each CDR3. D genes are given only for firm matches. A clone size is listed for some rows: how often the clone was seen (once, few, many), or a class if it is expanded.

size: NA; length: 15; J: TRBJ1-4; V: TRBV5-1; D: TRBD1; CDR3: CASSPTGDFNEKLFF; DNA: TGCGCCAGCAGCCCAACAGGGGACTTTAATGAAAAACTGTTTTTT
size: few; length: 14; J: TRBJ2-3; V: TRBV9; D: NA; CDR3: CASTDPGGTDTQYF; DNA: TGTGCCAGCACCGACCCAGGGGGCACAGATACGCAGTATTTT
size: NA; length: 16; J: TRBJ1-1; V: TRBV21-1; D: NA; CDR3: CASSKAWTGMNTEAFF; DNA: TGTGCCAGCAGCAAAGCATGGACAGGGATGAACACTGAAGCTTTCTTT
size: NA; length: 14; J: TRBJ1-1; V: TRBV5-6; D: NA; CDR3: CASSLAAGSTEAFF; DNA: TGTGCCAGCAGCTTGGCGGCGGGAAGCACTGAAGCTTTCTTT
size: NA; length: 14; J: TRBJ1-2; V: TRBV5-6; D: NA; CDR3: CASSYGQLVYGYTF; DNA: TGTGCCAGCAGCTACGGACAGCTGGTCTATGGCTACACCTTC
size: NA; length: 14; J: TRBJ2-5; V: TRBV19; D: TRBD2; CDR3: CATSSAGVKETQYF; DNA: TGTGCCACATCCTCAGCGGGGGTAAAAGAGACCCAGTACTTC
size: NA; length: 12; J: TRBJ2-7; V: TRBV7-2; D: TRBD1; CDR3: CASSRDRAEQYF; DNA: TGTGCCAGCAGCCGAGACAGGGCCGAGCAGTACTTC
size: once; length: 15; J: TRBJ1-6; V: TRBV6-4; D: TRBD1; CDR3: CASSDSTGGNSPLHF; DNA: TGTGCCAGCAGTGACTCGACAGGGGGCAATTCACCCCTCCACTTT
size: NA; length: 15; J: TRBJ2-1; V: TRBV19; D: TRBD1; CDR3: CASTLGQGYYNEQFF; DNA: TGTGCCAGTACCCTGGGACAGGGATACTACAATGAGCAGTTCTTC
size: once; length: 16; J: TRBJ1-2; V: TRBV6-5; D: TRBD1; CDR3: CASSSAGTGTNYGYTF; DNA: TGTGCCAGCAGTTCTGCCGGGACAGGGACTAACTATGGCTACACCTTC
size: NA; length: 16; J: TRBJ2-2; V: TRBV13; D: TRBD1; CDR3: CASSQGQGLFTGELFF; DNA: TGTGCCAGCAGCCAGGGACAGGGCCTCTTCACCGGGGAGCTGTTTTTT
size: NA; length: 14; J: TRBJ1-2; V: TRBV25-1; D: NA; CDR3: CASSDLILNYGYTF; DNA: TGTGCCAGCAGTGATTTGATACTGAACTATGGCTACACCTTC
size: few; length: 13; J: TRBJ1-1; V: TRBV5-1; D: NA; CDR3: CASSLVGVTEAFF; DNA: TGCGCCAGCAGCTTGGTGGGGGTAACTGAAGCTTTCTTT
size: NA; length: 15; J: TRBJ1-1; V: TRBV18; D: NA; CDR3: CASSPPISAYREAFF; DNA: TGTGCCAGCTCACCACCGATCTCAGCGTATCGAGAAGCTTTCTTT
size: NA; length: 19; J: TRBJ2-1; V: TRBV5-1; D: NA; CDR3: CASSIHFGPSISASNEQFF; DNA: TGCGCCAGCAGCATACACTTCGGACCGTCGATATCGGCCTCCAATGAGCAGTTCTTC
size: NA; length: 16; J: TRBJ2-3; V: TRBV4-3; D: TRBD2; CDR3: CASSQGAAGGTDTQYF; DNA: TGCGCCAGCAGCCAAGGAGCAGCGGGGGGCACAGATACGCAGTATTTT
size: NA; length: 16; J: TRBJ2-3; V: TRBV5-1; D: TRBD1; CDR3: CASSHGQGVSTDTQYF; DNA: TGCGCCAGCAGCCATGGACAGGGGGTTAGCACAGATACGCAGTATTTT
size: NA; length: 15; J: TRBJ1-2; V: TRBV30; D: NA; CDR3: CAWSLEPGAPAGYTF; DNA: TGTGCCTGGAGCCTGGAGCCGGGAGCCCCAGCGGGCTACACCTTC
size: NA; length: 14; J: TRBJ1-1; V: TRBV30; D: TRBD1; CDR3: CAWSVGQGLYEAFF; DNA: TGTGCCTGGAGTGTGGGACAGGGGTTATATGAAGCTTTCTTT
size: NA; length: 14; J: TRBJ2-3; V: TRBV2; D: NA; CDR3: CASPGPRGTDTQYF; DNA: TGTGCCAGTCCGGGACCCAGGGGCACAGATACGCAGTATTTT
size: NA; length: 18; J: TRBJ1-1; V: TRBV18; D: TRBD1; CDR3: CASSLKGGGARLDTEAFF; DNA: TGTGCCAGCTCCCTTAAAGGAGGGGGCGCTAGGTTGGACACTGAAGCTTTCTTT
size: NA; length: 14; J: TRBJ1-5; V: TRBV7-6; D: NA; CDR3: CASSPWHGNQPQHF; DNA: TGTGCCAGCAGCCCCTGGCACGGCAATCAGCCCCAGCATTTT
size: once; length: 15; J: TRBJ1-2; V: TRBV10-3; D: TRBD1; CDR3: CAISDVGQGVGGYTF; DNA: TGTGCCATCAGTGATGTTGGACAGGGGGTGGGAGGCTACACCTTC
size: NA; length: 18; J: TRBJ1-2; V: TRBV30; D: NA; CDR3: CAWSVAGGEYGTSYGYTF; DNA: TGTGCCTGGAGTGTAGCGGGGGGGGAGTACGGGACATCCTATGGCTACACCTTC
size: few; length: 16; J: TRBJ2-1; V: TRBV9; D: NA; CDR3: CASSVVEGDSYNEQFF; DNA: TGTGCCAGCAGCGTAGTTGAGGGGGACTCCTACAATGAGCAGTTCTTC
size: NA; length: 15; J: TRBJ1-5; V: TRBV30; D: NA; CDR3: CAWGAGRFSNQPQHF; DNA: TGTGCCTGGGGCGCGGGCAGATTTAGCAATCAGCCCCAGCATTTT
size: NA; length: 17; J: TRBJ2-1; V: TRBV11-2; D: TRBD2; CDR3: CASSLVHGLAGANEQFF; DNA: TGTGCCAGCAGCTTAGTTCACGGACTAGCGGGGGCGAATGAGCAGTTCTTC
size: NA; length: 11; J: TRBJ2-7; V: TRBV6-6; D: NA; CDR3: CASSGNYEQYF; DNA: TGTGCCAGCAGTGGAAACTACGAGCAGTACTTC
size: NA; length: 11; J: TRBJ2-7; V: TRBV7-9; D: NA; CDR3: CASSFSDEQYF; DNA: TGTGCCAGCAGCTTTAGCGACGAGCAGTACTTC
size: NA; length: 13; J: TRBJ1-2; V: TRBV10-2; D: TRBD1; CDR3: CASSEGTANGYTF; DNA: TGCGCCAGCAGTGAGGGGACAGCCAACGGCTACACCTTC
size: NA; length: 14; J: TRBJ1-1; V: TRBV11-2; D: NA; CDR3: CASSLYSLNTEAFF; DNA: TGTGCCAGCAGCTTATACTCACTGAACACTGAAGCTTTCTTT
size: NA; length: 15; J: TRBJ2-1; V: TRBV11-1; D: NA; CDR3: CASSPLGSPNNEQFF; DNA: TGTGCCAGCAGCCCCTTGGGCAGTCCGAACAATGAGCAGTTCTTC
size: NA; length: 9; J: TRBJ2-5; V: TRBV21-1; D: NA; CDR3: CASPPAQYF; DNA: TGTGCCAGCCCTCCGGCCCAGTACTTC
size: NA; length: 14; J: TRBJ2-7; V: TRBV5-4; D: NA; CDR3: CASSLSSSTYEQYF; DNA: TGTGCCAGCAGCCTGTCTTCCTCTACCTACGAGCAGTACTTC
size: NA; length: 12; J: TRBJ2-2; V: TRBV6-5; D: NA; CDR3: CASRPLAGELFF; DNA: TGTGCCAGCAGGCCCCTGGCCGGGGAGCTGTTTTTT
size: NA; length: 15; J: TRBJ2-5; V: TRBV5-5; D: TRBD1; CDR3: CASSLDRGRGETQYF; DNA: TGTGCCAGCAGCTTGGACAGGGGGCGCGGAGAGACCCAGTACTTC
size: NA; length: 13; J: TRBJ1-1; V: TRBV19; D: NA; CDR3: CASSIFRNTEAFF; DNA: TGTGCCAGTAGTATCTTCCGGAACACTGAAGCTTTCTTT
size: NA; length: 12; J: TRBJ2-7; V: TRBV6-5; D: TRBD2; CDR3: CASRRGSYEQYF; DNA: TGTGCCAGCCGTCGCGGGAGCTACGAGCAGTACTTC
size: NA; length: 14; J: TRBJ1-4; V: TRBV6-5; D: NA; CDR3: CASSPFGQSEKLFF; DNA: TGTGCCAGCAGTCCCTTCGGACAGAGTGAAAAACTGTTTTTT
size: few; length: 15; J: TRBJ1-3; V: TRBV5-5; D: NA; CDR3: CASSSDQGSGNTIYF; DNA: TGTGCCAGCAGCTCCGACCAGGGGAGCGGAAACACCATATATTTT
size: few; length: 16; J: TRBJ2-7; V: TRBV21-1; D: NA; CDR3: CASSPTSGGSMNEQYF; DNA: TGTGCCAGCAGCCCGACTAGCGGGGGGTCTATGAACGAGCAGTACTTC
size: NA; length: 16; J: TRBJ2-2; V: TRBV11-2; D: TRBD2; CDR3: CASSKLAGGLTGELFF; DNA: TGTGCCAGCAGCAAACTAGCGGGGGGCCTCACCGGGGAGCTGTTTTTT
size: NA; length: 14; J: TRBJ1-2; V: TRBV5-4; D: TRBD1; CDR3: CASSFGTANYGYTF; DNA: TGTGCCAGCAGCTTCGGGACAGCTAACTATGGCTACACCTTC
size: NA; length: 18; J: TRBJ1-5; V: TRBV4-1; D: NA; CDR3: CASSQDDSQGQINQPQHF; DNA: TGCGCCAGCAGCCAAGACGATAGTCAGGGTCAAATTAATCAGCCCCAGCATTTT